The rows below give T cell receptor beta chains drawn from one sample of a study of T cell responses to AZD1222 COVID-19 vaccine. Profiling relied on immunoSEQ multiplex PCR, and the TCRdb table lists in-frame clones only, not all of them. This sample carries tens of thousands of clones, about 90% of them seen once, and the ten largest clones take 4% to 6%. The sample was peripheral blood, taken on day 0 of MenACWY control vaccination. The source of these receptors is an adult in good health. Both conserved end residues are part of each CDR3. Fields, in order: J gene, V gene, clone size, D gene, CDR3 DNA, CDR3 protein. A D gene is named only where the DNA matches it firmly. Some rows have no size entry. The others give once, few or many, or a class for an expanded clone.

j_call: TRBJ2-3
v_call: TRBV5-1
clone_size: .
d_call: .
cdr3_nt: TGCGCCAGCAGCGAGCGGGGCACAGATACGCAGTATTTT
cdr3_aa: CASSERGTDTQYF

j_call: TRBJ2-7
v_call: TRBV5-6
clone_size: .
d_call: .
cdr3_nt: TGTGCCAGCAGCCGCGGACGCTTAACGGGCTCCTACGAGCAGTACTTC
cdr3_aa: CASSRGRLTGSYEQYF

j_call: TRBJ2-1
v_call: TRBV5-1
clone_size: .
d_call: TRBD2
cdr3_nt: TGCGCCAGCAGCCCAGAGGGGACTAGCGGGAGGGCTTACCACGTCTTC
cdr3_aa: CASSPEGTSGRAYHVF

j_call: TRBJ1-5
v_call: TRBV28
clone_size: .
d_call: TRBD1
cdr3_nt: TGTGCCAGCAGTTTTGGGACAGGGAGCAATCAGCCCCAGCATTTT
cdr3_aa: CASSFGTGSNQPQHF

j_call: TRBJ2-7
v_call: TRBV29-1
clone_size: .
d_call: TRBD2
cdr3_nt: TGCAGCGTTGGGGAGGGTGCCTACGAGCAGTACTTC
cdr3_aa: CSVGEGAYEQYF

j_call: TRBJ1-6
v_call: TRBV25-1
clone_size: .
d_call: .
cdr3_nt: TGTGCCAGCAAACAACAGGATAATTCACCCCTCCACTTT
cdr3_aa: CASKQQDNSPLHF

j_call: TRBJ1-5
v_call: TRBV19
clone_size: .
d_call: .
cdr3_nt: TGTGCCAGTAGTATTCCCAGGGCAGGCAATCAGCCCCAGCATTTT
cdr3_aa: CASSIPRAGNQPQHF

j_call: TRBJ1-6
v_call: TRBV19
clone_size: few
d_call: .
cdr3_nt: TGTGCCAGTACAGAAACAGGTTCGAGACATTCACCCCTCCACTTT
cdr3_aa: CASTETGSRHSPLHF

j_call: TRBJ2-7
v_call: TRBV6-5
clone_size: .
d_call: .
cdr3_nt: TGTGCCAGCAGCTCCCCGACCCGCTACGAGCAGTACTTC
cdr3_aa: CASSSPTRYEQYF

j_call: TRBJ1-2
v_call: TRBV6-5
clone_size: .
d_call: TRBD1
cdr3_nt: TGTGCCAGCAGTCGCAACCGGGACAGCTATGGCTACACCTTC
cdr3_aa: CASSRNRDSYGYTF

j_call: TRBJ1-4
v_call: TRBV28
clone_size: .
d_call: .
cdr3_nt: TGTGCCAGTTCGGGGGGTCAAAATGGAAAACTGTTTTTT
cdr3_aa: CASSGGQNGKLFF

j_call: TRBJ2-7
v_call: TRBV21-1
clone_size: .
d_call: .
cdr3_nt: TGTGCCAGCAGCGACCCCCCGAATCGGGAGGCCGTAGACGAGCAGTACTTC
cdr3_aa: CASSDPPNREAVDEQYF

j_call: TRBJ1-1
v_call: TRBV7-9
clone_size: .
d_call: TRBD1
cdr3_nt: TGTGCCAGCAGCTTATCCACAGGGGACGTTCCTTTCTTT
cdr3_aa: CASSLSTGDVPFF

j_call: TRBJ2-7
v_call: TRBV5-1
clone_size: .
d_call: .
cdr3_nt: TGCGCCAGCAGCTTGGGAGACAACTACGAGCAGTACTTC
cdr3_aa: CASSLGDNYEQYF

j_call: TRBJ2-2
v_call: TRBV5-1
clone_size: few
d_call: .
cdr3_nt: TGCGCCAGCACAGGACAGAAGGGAAACACCGGGGAGCTGTTTTTT
cdr3_aa: CASTGQKGNTGELFF

j_call: TRBJ2-7
v_call: TRBV6-5
clone_size: .
d_call: .
cdr3_nt: TGTGCCAGCACCTATGGGGCAGGGCCAGTTAGAGAGCAGTACTTC
cdr3_aa: CASTYGAGPVREQYF

j_call: TRBJ1-5
v_call: TRBV15
clone_size: .
d_call: .
cdr3_nt: TGTGCCACCAGCAGAGAGCCCGAACGGGACACTATTGCGGATAGCAATCAGCCCCAGCATTTT
cdr3_aa: CATSREPERDTIADSNQPQHF

j_call: TRBJ1-4
v_call: TRBV3-1/TRBV3-2
clone_size: .
d_call: .
cdr3_nt: TGTGCCAGCAGCCCAACAGGCCAGGGGGAAAAACTGTTTTTT
cdr3_aa: CASSPTGQGEKLFF

j_call: TRBJ1-4
v_call: TRBV6-5
clone_size: .
d_call: .
cdr3_nt: TGTGCCAGCAGTTACTCCTGGGGAGTAGGCGAAAAACTGTTTTTT
cdr3_aa: CASSYSWGVGEKLFF

j_call: TRBJ2-7
v_call: TRBV10-2
clone_size: .
d_call: .
cdr3_nt: TGCGCCAGCAGCCAAAACTACGAGCAGTACTTC
cdr3_aa: CASSQNYEQYF

j_call: TRBJ2-7
v_call: TRBV10-1
clone_size: .
d_call: TRBD2
cdr3_nt: TGCGCCAGCAGTGAGTATAGGGGAGGGTCCACTGAGCAGTACTTC
cdr3_aa: CASSEYRGGSTEQYF

j_call: TRBJ2-7
v_call: TRBV2
clone_size: once
d_call: .
cdr3_nt: TGTGCCAGCAGTCGGGGGACGGCCTACGAGCAGTACTTC
cdr3_aa: CASSRGTAYEQYF

j_call: TRBJ2-5
v_call: TRBV29-1
clone_size: .
d_call: TRBD1
cdr3_nt: TGCAGCGTTGAGGGGACAGGGACGGAGACCCAGTACTTC
cdr3_aa: CSVEGTGTETQYF

j_call: TRBJ2-7
v_call: TRBV6-5
clone_size: .
d_call: .
cdr3_nt: TGTGCCAGCAGTGACTCAGGGAGGACCTACGAGCAGTACTTC
cdr3_aa: CASSDSGRTYEQYF

j_call: TRBJ1-1
v_call: TRBV29-1
clone_size: .
d_call: .
cdr3_nt: TGCAGCGTTGGCCGGGGAGAGAACACTGAAGCTTTCTTT
cdr3_aa: CSVGRGENTEAFF

j_call: TRBJ2-1
v_call: TRBV2
clone_size: .
d_call: TRBD2
cdr3_nt: TGTGCCAGCAGTGAAACTCTAGCGGGGGGGCAAGGGCAGTTCTTC
cdr3_aa: CASSETLAGGQGQFF

j_call: TRBJ2-1
v_call: TRBV6-1
clone_size: .
d_call: .
cdr3_nt: TGTGCCAGCAGTGAAGGGGTAGGGGTCCCTTACGATGAGCAGTTCTTC
cdr3_aa: CASSEGVGVPYDEQFF

j_call: TRBJ2-3
v_call: TRBV6-2/TRBV6-3
clone_size: .
d_call: .
cdr3_nt: TGTGCCAGCAGTTACCAAGACGTTGGCACAGATACGCAGTATTTT
cdr3_aa: CASSYQDVGTDTQYF

j_call: TRBJ1-3
v_call: TRBV5-1
clone_size: .
d_call: TRBD1
cdr3_nt: TGCGCCAGCAGCTTGGGTTATGAGGGGGCTCCTGGAAACACCATATATTTT
cdr3_aa: CASSLGYEGAPGNTIYF